Included here is one T cell receptor beta chain sequence, with context. Using immunoSEQ multiplex PCR, the repertoire was profiled, and TCRdb retains in-frame clones only, with some absent. The sample holds about a million clones, around three quarters seen once. This CDR3 comprises 12 residues. Germline values: CDR1 SGHRS, CDR2 YFSETQ. V lost 4 bases and J lost 5, with 6 bases in between. The data derive from a study of shared clonotypes between healthy human individuals. This clonotype originated in a man younger than 30 in good health. Some clones in this sample may be carry-over from other donors' samples. The sample was memory CD4+ T cells from PBMCs. Sample subset: CD45RA-negative fraction. The rearrangement joins TRBV5-1 to TRBJ1-4, with D maybe TRBD1 (5 bases). As DNA, the CDR3 is TGCGCCAGCAGCCGGGACAATGAAAAACTGTTTTTT. Amino acid sequence: CASSRDNEKLFF.